This record covers a single T cell receptor (beta chain). Measured with immunoSEQ multiplex PCR; TCRdb has only the in-frame clones, and not every one. In the table there are 65,000 or so clones, more than 75% of which are singletons. This entry is derived from a study of blood T cell repertoires in COVID-19. Overall study: Some COVID-19 samples were acute and others convalescent; all came from the United States, Italy and Spain.

V lost 3 bases and J 6 bases, leaving 12 bases between the germline ends. The CDR3 length is 14 residues. CDR1 is SNHLY, CDR2 FYNNEI, per germline. The source material was peripheral blood. The J gene is TRBJ1-5, the V gene TRBV2; D may be TRBD1 (5 bases). The receptor was derived from a man in his 60s with acute or convalescent COVID-19. The CDR3 spells CASSDEGGVQPQHF. In nucleotides, the CDR3 is TGTGCCAGCAGTGACGAGGGAGGGGTTCAGCCCCAGCATTTT.